The next 20 T cell receptor beta chains were all read from a single sample in a study of blood T cells in healthy people across ages. A second PCR, run for roughly 7 to 12 cycles, used a sample-barcoded 5' primer plus a J-beta primer mix. Via MiXCR, TCRdb re-called the 5' RACE reads, giving one row per CDR3 protein. Found here are about 620,000 distinct CDR3 sequences, around 20% of them singletons; the top ten hold approximately 3.6%. Sequenced material: blood. These receptors were collected from a man aged 70-80 years in good health.

Many counts were recorded for this clonotype. The J gene is TRBJ2-1, the V gene TRBV27; 11 bases map to TRBD2. V lost 5 bases and J lost 5; bases outside the gene matches: 5. This CDR3 comprises 15 residues. Per germline, CDR1 MNHEY and CDR2 SMNVEV (reference sequence). CDR3 bases: TGTGCCAGCAGTCGGGGGACTAGCGGCAACAATGAGCAGTTCTTC. It is translated as CASSRGTSGNNEQFF.

This sequence joins TRBV6-2 or TRBV6-3 and TRBJ2-4; possibly TRBD1 for D (6 bases). Deletions cut 0 bases from V and 7 bases from J, with 7 bases between. The length of the CDR3 is 13 residues. Germline CDR1 MNHEY, CDR2 SVGEGT. The CDR3 DNA reads as TGTGCCAGCAGTTACTCAAGGGGGAACATTCAGTACTTC. This gives the protein CASSYSRGNIQYF.

This clonotype appeared a few times. V is TRBV29-1 and J is TRBJ2-2; no clear D. This CDR3 spans 14 amino acids. Trimming shortened V by 2 bases and J by 0 bases, and 7 bases separated the two germline ends. Per germline, CDR1 SQVTM and CDR2 ANQGSEA. CDR3 protein: CSVEIRANTGELFF. CDR3 bases: TGCAGCGTTGAAATAAGGGCGAACACCGGGGAGCTGTTTTTT.

This clonotype was seen only a few times. V gene TRBV20-1 combines with J gene TRBJ2-2; D is unclear. This CDR3 has 14 amino acids. Per the germline V gene, CDR1 is DFQATT and CDR2 is SNEGSKA (reference sequence). Deletions cut 6 bases from V and 1 base from J, with 12 bases between. Written as DNA, the CDR3 is TGCAGTGCGTCAGACTTCAGGAACACCGGGGAGCTGTTTTTT. Its protein product is CSASDFRNTGELFF.

V usage is TRBV14 and J usage is TRBJ2-7, with TRBD2 identical over 8 bases. Germline trimming cut 3 bases from V and 2 bases from J; bases unmatched to any gene: 6. Per germline, CDR1 SGHDN and CDR2 FVKESK. The CDR3 is made up of 15 amino acids. Here the CDR3 reads CASSHNLAGTYEQYF. The CDR3, as DNA: TGTGCCAGCAGCCACAATTTAGCGGGAACCTACGAGCAGTACTTC.

The V call is TRBV5-1, the J call TRBJ2-3; 13 bases are shared with TRBD2. The V and J ends lost 7 bases and 4 bases, in that order; junction bases with no gene match: 6. Germline loops: CDR1 SGHRS, CDR2 YFSETQ. The CDR3 runs to 15 residues. CDR3 sequence: CASAGLAGAPDTQYF. The CDR3 DNA follows: TGCGCCAGCGCCGGACTAGCGGGAGCCCCAGATACGCAGTATTTT.

This clonotype was observed a few times. The chain recombines TRBV10-3 with TRBJ2-7; D not resolved. This CDR3 comprises 16 residues. Germline V gene data show CDR1 as ENHRY and CDR2 as SYGVKD. Trimming removed 2 bases from V and 0 bases from J, with 14 bases in between. In nucleotides, the CDR3 is TGTGCCATCAGTGAGCCGGCAACGACACTCTCCTACGAGCAGTACTTC. It specifies CAISEPATTLSYEQYF.

This chain joins TRBV20-1 and TRBJ2-3; TRBD2 agrees at 8 bases. The CDR3 extends over 13 amino acids. After removal of 3 bases from V and 4 bases from J, the junction contained 3 bases not matched to a gene. Germline CDR1 is DFQATT and CDR2 is SNEGSKA (reference sequence). The CDR3 sequence is CSASGTSADTQYF. The CDR3 bases are TGCAGTGCTAGCGGGACTAGTGCAGATACGCAGTATTTT.

The rearrangement joins TRBV4-3 to TRBJ2-4; D is unresolved. V was cut by 4 bases and J by 0 bases, with 10 bases left in between. CDR1 LGHNA and CDR2 YSLEER come from the germline V gene. The length of the CDR3 is 15 residues. In DNA, the CDR3 is TGCGCCAGCAGCCCGACTGCCGTAGCCAAAAACATTCAGTACTTC. This translates into CASSPTAVAKNIQYF.

This clonotype has more than one count but fewer than ten. This chain connects TRBV20-1 to TRBJ1-5, with D unresolved. Trimming removed 3 bases from V and 6 bases from J, with 15 bases in between. The CDR3 has 14 residues. Per germline, CDR1 DFQATT and CDR2 SNEGSKA (reference sequence). The CDR3 sequence is CSASFGSASQPQHF. Written as DNA, the CDR3 is TGCAGTGCTAGTTTCGGGTCCGCGAGTCAGCCCCAGCATTTT.

This clonotype was detected a few times. V and J are TRBV12-3 or TRBV12-4 and TRBJ1-1; D gene uncertain. CDR3 length: 14 amino acids. V shed 3 bases and J shed 1 base, with 9 bases lying between them. CDR3 nucleotide sequence: TGTGCCAGCAGTTTCAACAGTGAGAACACTGAAGCTTTCTTT. Amino acids: CASSFNSENTEAFF.

This clonotype has just one count. The chain is built from TRBV5-5 and TRBJ1-1, with TRBD1 matching 7 bases. Germline V gene data show CDR1 as SGHKS and CDR2 as YYEKEE (reference sequence). The CDR3 runs 13 residues. J gave up 6 bases and V 5 bases, and 7 bases lay outside the gene matches. The CDR3 bases are TGTGCCAGCAGGTGGACAGGAGAGGCTGAAGCTTTCTTT. It specifies CASRWTGEAEAFF.

This clonotype was observed at least ten times. The chain employs TRBV7-3 and TRBJ2-5; tentatively, D is TRBD1 (6 bases). Trimming removed 2 bases from V and 5 bases from J, with 12 bases in between. The CDR3 totals 14 residues. Germline V gene data show CDR1 as SGHTA and CDR2 as FQGTGA. The CDR3 here is CASSLGLQGETQYF. In DNA form, the CDR3 reads TGTGCCAGCAGCTTAGGCCTCCAGGGGGAGACCCAGTACTTC. Complete variable domain (other parts from reference TRBV7-3 and TRBJ2-5): GAGVSQTPSNKVTEKGKYVELRCDPISGHTALYWYRQSLGQGPEFLIYFQGTGAADDSGLPNDRFFAVRPEGSVSTLKIQRTERGDSAVYLCASSLGLQGETQYFGPGTRLLVL.

V and J are TRBV10-3 and TRBJ1-1; D is perhaps TRBD1 (6 bases). CDR3 size: 15 residues. Germline CDR1 ENHRY, CDR2 SYGVKD. The germline V and J ends were trimmed by 6 bases and 1 base, with 15 bases remaining between them. The CDR3, as DNA: TGTGCCATCAGACGGGGGGGCGGGAGGAACACTGAAGCTTTCTTT. Its protein is CAIRRGGGRNTEAFF.

This clonotype was picked up one time. The gene calls are TRBV7-8 and TRBJ2-7, with D unclear. CDR3 length: 15 residues. Trimming shortened V by 2 bases and J by 1 base, and 12 bases separated the two germline ends. The germline gives CDR1 SGHVS, CDR2 FQNEAQ. In DNA form, the CDR3 reads TGTGCCAGCAGCTTAACCCCTGGCATTTCCTACGAGCAGTACTTC. Translation gives CASSLTPGISYEQYF.

This rearrangement joins TRBV10-3 to TRBJ2-3; D is ambiguous. V lost 6 bases, J lost 1 base, and 17 bases lay in between. The CDR3 loop spans 16 amino acids. Germline CDR1 reads ENHRY; CDR2 reads SYGVKD. The CDR3 reads CAIRESPAPGTDTQYF. For the CDR3, the DNA is TGTGCCATCAGGGAATCTCCAGCGCCCGGCACAGATACGCAGTATTTT.

This clonotype was detected ten times or more. This chain joins TRBV5-1 and TRBJ2-6; TRBD1 might be the D (6 bases). CDR1 is SGHRS, CDR2 YFSETQ, per germline. V was trimmed by 3 bases and J by 2 bases, leaving 12 bases between them. This CDR3 contains 16 residues. The CDR3 nucleotides read TGCGCCAGCAGCTCTCCAGGGGTGACTGGGGCCAACGTCCTGACTTTC. It encodes CASSSPGVTGANVLTF.

CDR3 region: CAISASGSEQFF. CDR3 nucleotides: TGTGCCATCAGCGCCAGCGGGAGTGAGCAGTTCTTC. V gene TRBV10-3 combines with J gene TRBJ2-5, with 8 bases fitting TRBD2. The DNA end favors TRBJ2-1, so the J call may be wrong. This CDR3 comprises 12 residues. Germline loops: CDR1 ENHRY, CDR2 SYGVKD.

CDR3 nucleotides: TGTGCCAGCAGTTACGACAGGGGTCGTCCGCAGTACTTC. It specifies CASSYDRGRPQYF. J is TRBJ2-7 and V is TRBV6-5, with 8 bases lining up with TRBD1. CDR1 is MNHEY, CDR2 SVGAGI, per germline. This CDR3 is built from 13 residues. After removal of 2 bases from V and 9 bases from J, the junction contained 6 bases not matched to a gene.

The chain combines TRBV28 with TRBJ1-1; weak D call: TRBD1 (6 bases). The CDR3 is 14 amino acids. V dropped 7 bases and J dropped 0 bases, with 12 bases sitting between them. Germline V gives CDR1 MDHEN, CDR2 SYDVKM. Here the CDR3 DNA reads TGTGCCAGCACCCTAGGGGGGCTGAACACTGAAGCTTTCTTT. This encodes CASTLGGLNTEAFF.